A selection of T cell receptor beta chains follows, all from one sample in a study. TCRdb analysed the RT-PCR reads with MiXCR anew, one entry per CDR3 protein. The table has hundreds of thousands of distinct CDR3 sequences, more than 13% seen once. Sequenced material: memory CD4+ T cells from blood. The receptors originated from a female donor in good health, serving as a healthy control. The CDR3 runs from the conserved cysteine through the conserved F or W. The D gene is left open where the match is weak. Clone size appears in some rows only: once, few, many, or a class for an expanded clone.

J | V | size | D | DNA | CDR3
TRBJ2-6 | TRBV10-3 | NA | NA | TGTGCCATCAGTGATCTTAATGGGAGGACTGGGGCCAACGTCCTGACTTTC | CAISDLNGRTGANVLTF
TRBJ1-2 | TRBV20-1 | NA | NA | TGCAGTGCTAGAGCCACGCCCAGGGAATCTAACTATGGCTACACCTTC | CSARATPRESNYGYTF
TRBJ1-1 | TRBV4-2 | many | NA | TGTGCCAGCAGCCTTATCGCGGAGAACACTGAAGCTTTCTTT | CASSLIAENTEAFF
TRBJ2-3 | TRBV7-2 | many | TRBD2 | TGTGCCAGCAGCTCCCGCGGGGGGTCTAGCACAGATACGCAGTATTTT | CASSSRGGSSTDTQYF
TRBJ2-3 | TRBV20-1 | many | TRBD2 | TGCAGTGCCCTGGTAGCGGGAGGGGGGTCAGATACGCAGTATTTT | CSALVAGGGSDTQYF
TRBJ2-5 | TRBV27 | NA | NA | TGTGCCAGCAGTCCCCCTCGAGGGTCGCCCAGTCAGACCCAGTACTTC | CASSPPRGSPSQTQYF
TRBJ1-5 | TRBV12-3/TRBV12-4 | few | NA | TGTGCCAGCAGTTTAGCTGTAGCCAACCTGAATCAGCCCCAGCATTTT | CASSLAVANLNQPQHF
TRBJ1-5 | TRBV20-1 | NA | NA | TGCAGTGCTTCTAACCCGACGGGACAAGCTAATCAGCCCCAGCATTTT | CSASNPTGQANQPQHF
TRBJ2-7 | TRBV12-3/TRBV12-4 | many | NA | TGTGCCAGCAGTTTTGGAGGGGGCCTTTCCTACGAGCAGTACTTC | CASSFGGGLSYEQYF
TRBJ1-1 | TRBV12-3/TRBV12-4 | NA | NA | TGTGCCAGCAGTTTAATTTTGGGAACTGAAGCTTTCTTT | CASSLILGTEAFF
TRBJ2-2 | TRBV20-1 | NA | NA | TGCAGTGCTAGTCATTCTCCCACAGCCCCAGGTGTGGACACCGGGGAGCTGTTTTTT | CSASHSPTAPGVDTGELFF
TRBJ2-7 | TRBV9 | NA | NA | TGTGCCAGCGGGAAGGGCCCCTGGGACGAGCAGTACTTC | CASGKGPWDEQYF
TRBJ2-1 | TRBV4-1 | NA | TRBD2 | TGCGCCAGCAGCCAAGCCGGGACTAGCGGGATTTTGTTCTTCAATGAGCAGTTCTTC | CASSQAGTSGILFFNEQFF
TRBJ2-7 | TRBV7-2 | once | NA | TGTGCCAGCAGCTTAGCACACAGGGAGCGCGGTGACGAGCAGTACTTC | CASSLAHRERGDEQYF
TRBJ1-1 | TRBV21-1 | NA | NA | TGTGCCAGCAGCAAACCTATGCCCCTCAGGGACACTGAAGCTTTCTTT | CASSKPMPLRDTEAFF
TRBJ1-5 | TRBV10-3 | few | TRBD1 | TGTGCCACGACCGAGGGACAGAGCAATCAGCCCCAGCATTTT | CATTEGQSNQPQHF
TRBJ2-4 | TRBV10-3 | many | NA | TGTGCCATCAGTGAGTCTGGGGGGGGCGATGGACTAGCCAAAAACATTCAGTACTTC | CAISESGGGDGLAKNIQYF
TRBJ2-3 | TRBV7-9 | few | TRBD2 | TGTGCCAGCAGCTTGAGTCTAGCGGGTACCACAGATACGCAGTATTTT | CASSLSLAGTTDTQYF
TRBJ2-1 | TRBV27 | NA | NA | TGTGCCAGCAGTTTTGGTCTAAAGCAGTTCTTC | CASSFGLKQFF
TRBJ2-2 | TRBV6-5 | many | TRBD2 | TGTGCCAGCAGCCGAAGCGGGAGCCACACCGGGGAGCTGTTTTTT | CASSRSGSHTGELFF
TRBJ2-5 | TRBV6-5 | NA | TRBD1 | TGTGCCAGCCCAAGGACAGGGAGACAAGAGACCCAGTACTTC | CASPRTGRQETQYF
TRBJ1-3 | TRBV12-3/TRBV12-4 | many | NA | TGTGCCAGCAGCCGCGACTTACAGGGCTCTGGAAACACCATATATTTT | CASSRDLQGSGNTIYF
TRBJ1-1 | TRBV6-5 | few | NA | TGTGCCAGCAGTTACTTTGGCGAGAACACTGAAGCTTTCTTT | CASSYFGENTEAFF
TRBJ2-3 | TRBV7-3 | NA | NA | TGTGCCAGCAGCTCCCAGGGGAAAGATACGCAGTATTTT | CASSSQGKDTQYF
TRBJ1-1 | TRBV4-1 | few | NA | TGCGCCAGCAGCCAAGAAGGTAGAGGGAAGCGGGAAGCTTTCTTT | CASSQEGRGKREAFF
TRBJ2-2 | TRBV6-5 | many | NA | TGTGCCAGCAGTTACTCGAGGGGCACCGGGGAGCTGTTTTTT | CASSYSRGTGELFF
TRBJ2-5 | TRBV6-2/TRBV6-3 | NA | NA | TGTGCCAGCAGTTACTCCCCGGAGAGACAAGAGACCCAGTACTTC | CASSYSPERQETQYF
TRBJ2-3 | TRBV20-1 | few | TRBD2 | TGCAGTGCTTTCCCGGGACTAGCGGGGGGGGATACGCAGTATTTT | CSAFPGLAGGDTQYF
TRBJ2-1 | TRBV24-1 | few | NA | TGTGCCACCAGTGACTATAGCCCAACAGGGCCTTACAATGAGCAGTTCTTC | CATSDYSPTGPYNEQFF
TRBJ2-2 | TRBV3-1 | NA | TRBD1 | TGTGCCAGCAGCCAAACAGGGGCCCCCTGGGGGGAGCTGTTTTTT | CASSQTGAPWGELFF
TRBJ2-7 | TRBV5-1 | many | NA | TGCGCCAGCAGCTTTCTAGACATGTCCTACGAGCAGTACTTC | CASSFLDMSYEQYF
TRBJ1-5 | TRBV20-1 | NA | NA | TGCAGTGCTAGGGACCCGGGACCGCGCGCGGAGACCCAGCATTTT | CSARDPGPRAETQHF
TRBJ2-2 | TRBV7-2 | few | TRBD1 | TGTGCCAGCAGCAGACAGGGCAAACGGGACACCGGGGAGCTGTTTTTT | CASSRQGKRDTGELFF
TRBJ2-3 | TRBV3-1 | few | TRBD2 | TGTGCCAGCAGCCGTAGCGGGGAAGATACGCAGTATTTT | CASSRSGEDTQYF
TRBJ2-7 | TRBV6-2/TRBV6-3 | few | NA | TGTGCCAGCAGTTCCACGACTGTCCCAGGGCCTCAGTACTTC | CASSSTTVPGPQYF
TRBJ2-3 | TRBV7-9 | many | TRBD1 | TGTGCCAGCAGCTCACGGGCAGGTCCACAGGGGACGCAGTATTTT | CASSSRAGPQGTQYF
TRBJ2-3 | TRBV9 | few | TRBD2 | TGTGCCAGCAGCGTAGCGGGAGGGCCAGGAGATACGCAGTATTTT | CASSVAGGPGDTQYF
TRBJ2-5 | TRBV24-1 | NA | NA | TGTGCCACCGCCGGGGACGAAGAGACCCAGTACTTC | CATAGDEETQYF
TRBJ2-3 | TRBV12-3/TRBV12-4 | many | NA | TGTGCCAGCAGACTATTAGCTTCAGATACGCAGTATTTT | CASRLLASDTQYF
TRBJ2-7 | TRBV7-9 | few | NA | TGTGCCAGCAGCTCCGACCGATTCTCCTACGAGCAGTACTTC | CASSSDRFSYEQYF
TRBJ1-1 | TRBV5-1 | many | NA | TGCGCCAGCAGCTTGGCGGTGGGGAACACTGAAGCTTTCTTT | CASSLAVGNTEAFF
TRBJ2-7 | TRBV7-2 | NA | NA | TGTGCCAGCAGCCCTACTAGGAGCTCCTACGAGCAGTACTTC | CASSPTRSSYEQYF
TRBJ2-5 | TRBV3-1 | NA | NA | TGTGCCAGCAGCTACCCAGGAAAAGAGACCCAGTACTTC | CASSYPGKETQYF
TRBJ2-7 | TRBV10-3 | many | NA | TGTGCCATCAGTGAGCTCGGGCAGATAAGAGTCTACGAGCAGTACTTC | CAISELGQIRVYEQYF
TRBJ1-1 | TRBV28 | few | NA | TGTGCCAGCAAGTGGGGAGCAGGGAACACTGAAGCTTTCTTT | CASKWGAGNTEAFF
TRBJ2-3 | TRBV20-1 | many | NA | TGCAGTGCCGGAATTCGAAGGGGCGCTAGCACAGATACGCAGTATTTT | CSAGIRRGASTDTQYF
TRBJ1-1 | TRBV12-3/TRBV12-4 | few | NA | TGTGCCAGCAGTTATCAGAGAATGAACACTGAAGCTTTCTTT | CASSYQRMNTEAFF
TRBJ2-1 | TRBV5-1 | NA | NA | TGCGCCAGCAGCTTGAAGGACGGCTACAATGAGCAGTTCTTC | CASSLKDGYNEQFF
TRBJ2-2 | TRBV12-3/TRBV12-4 | NA | NA | TGTGCCAGCAGACGTGGGACCGGGGAGCTGTTTTTT | CASRRGTGELFF